This T cell receptor beta chain was recorded in a study of cytomegalovirus exposure and HLA in healthy donors. A multiplex PCR was run with 60 Vbeta primers and 13 Jbeta primers. Clones were read by immunoSEQ multiplex PCR, and TCRdb kept only the in-frame ones, dropping some. The top ten hold 0.6% to 0.7% of the sample, which has 190,000 or so clones, 75% to 85% seen once. The V segment lost 6 bases and the J segment 1 base; nucleotides outside the gene matches: 14. CDR3 size: 18 residues. Per the germline V gene, CDR1 is MGHRA and CDR2 is YSYEKL. Details on this clone: As yet, its antigen is unknown.

Points from the study as a whole: In a later analysis, TCR beta V- and J-gene trimming showed a link to a missense DCLRE1C variant.

V and J are TRBV4-1 and TRBJ2-4; 8 nucleotides match TRBD1. Sequencing used PBMCs. This TCR was recovered from a boy younger than 18 in good health and CMV-seronegative. CDR3 DNA: TGCGCCAGCAGTCTCCCTGTAACAGGGGGTATCGCCAAAAACATTCAGTACTTC. Protein: CASSLPVTGGIAKNIQYF.